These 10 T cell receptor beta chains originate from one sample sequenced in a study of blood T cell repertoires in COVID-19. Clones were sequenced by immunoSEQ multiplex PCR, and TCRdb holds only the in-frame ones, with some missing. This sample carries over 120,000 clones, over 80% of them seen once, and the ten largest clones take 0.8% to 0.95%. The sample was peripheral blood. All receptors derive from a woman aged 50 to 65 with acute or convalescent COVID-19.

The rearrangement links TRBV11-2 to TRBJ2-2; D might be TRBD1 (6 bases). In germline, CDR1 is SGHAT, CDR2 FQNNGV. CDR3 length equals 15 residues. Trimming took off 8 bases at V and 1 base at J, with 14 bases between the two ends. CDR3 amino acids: CASYRDKLNTGELFF. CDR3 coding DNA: TGTGCCAGCTACCGGGACAAACTGAACACCGGGGAGCTGTTTTTT.

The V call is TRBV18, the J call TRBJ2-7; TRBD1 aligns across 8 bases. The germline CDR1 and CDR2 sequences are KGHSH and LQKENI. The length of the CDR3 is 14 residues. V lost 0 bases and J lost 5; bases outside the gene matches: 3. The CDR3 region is CASSPPDRVHEQYF. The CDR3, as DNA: TGTGCCAGCTCACCACCGGACAGGGTCCACGAGCAGTACTTC.

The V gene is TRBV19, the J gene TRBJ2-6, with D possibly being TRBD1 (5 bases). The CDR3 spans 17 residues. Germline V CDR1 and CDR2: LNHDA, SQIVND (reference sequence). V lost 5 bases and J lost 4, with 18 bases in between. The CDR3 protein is CASSVSDFRAGANVLTF. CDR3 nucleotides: TGTGCCAGTAGTGTCAGTGACTTCAGGGCCGGGGCCAACGTCCTGACTTTC. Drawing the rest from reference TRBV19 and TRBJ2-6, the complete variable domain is DGGITQSPKYLFRKEGQNVTLSCEQNLNHDAMYWYRQDPGQGLRLIYYSQIVNDFQKGDIAEGYSVSREKKESFPLTVTSAQKNPTAFYLCASSVSDFRAGANVLTFGAGSRLTVL.

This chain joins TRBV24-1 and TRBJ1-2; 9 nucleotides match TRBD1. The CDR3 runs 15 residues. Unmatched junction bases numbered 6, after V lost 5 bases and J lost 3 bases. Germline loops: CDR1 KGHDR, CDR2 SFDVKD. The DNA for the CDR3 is TGTGCCACCAGTGGGGACAGGGAAGGGGACTATGGCTACACCTTC. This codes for CATSGDREGDYGYTF.

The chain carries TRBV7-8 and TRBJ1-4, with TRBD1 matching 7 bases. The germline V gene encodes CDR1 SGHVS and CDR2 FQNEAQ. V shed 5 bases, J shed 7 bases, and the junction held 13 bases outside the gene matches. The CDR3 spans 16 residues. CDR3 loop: CASSPSTGHGGEKLFF. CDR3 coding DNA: TGTGCCAGCAGCCCTTCGACAGGGCATGGCGGTGAAAAACTGTTTTTT.

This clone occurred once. This CDR3 is CASSFDRDRDYTEAFF. CDR3 DNA sequence: TGCGCCAGCAGCTTTGACCGGGACAGGGACTACACTGAAGCTTTCTTT. J is TRBJ1-1 and V is TRBV5-1, with 9 bases identical to TRBD1. Germline V lookup: CDR1 SGHRS, CDR2 YFSETQ. The CDR3 totals 16 residues. Losses at the gene ends were 2 bases for V and 3 bases for J; bases not matched to a gene: 8.

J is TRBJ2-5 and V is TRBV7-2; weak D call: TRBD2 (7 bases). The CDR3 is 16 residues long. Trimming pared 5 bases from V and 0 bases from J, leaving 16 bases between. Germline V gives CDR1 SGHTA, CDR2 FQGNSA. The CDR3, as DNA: TGTGCCAGCAGCCCCCTAGGGGGGGCCAACCAAGAGACCCAGTACTTC. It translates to CASSPLGGANQETQYF. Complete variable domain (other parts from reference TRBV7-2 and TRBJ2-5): GAGVSQSPSNKVTEKGKDVELRCDPISGHTALYWYRQSLGQGLEFLIYFQGNSAPDKSGLPSDRFSAERTGGSVSTLTIQRTQQEDSAVYLCASSPLGGANQETQYFGPGTRLLVL.

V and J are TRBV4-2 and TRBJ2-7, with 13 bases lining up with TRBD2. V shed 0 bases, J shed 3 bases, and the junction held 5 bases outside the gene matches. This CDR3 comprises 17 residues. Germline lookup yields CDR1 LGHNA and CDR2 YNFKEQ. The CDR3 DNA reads TGTGCCAGCAGCCAAGATACTAGGACTAGCGGGAGCTACGAGCAGTACTTC. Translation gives CASSQDTRTSGSYEQYF.

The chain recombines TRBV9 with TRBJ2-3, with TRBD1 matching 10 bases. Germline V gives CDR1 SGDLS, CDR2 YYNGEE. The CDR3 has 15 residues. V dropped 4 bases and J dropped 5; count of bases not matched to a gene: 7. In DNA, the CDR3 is TGTGCCAGCAGCTTGGGACAGGGGAATCTAGATACGCAGTATTTT. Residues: CASSLGQGNLDTQYF.

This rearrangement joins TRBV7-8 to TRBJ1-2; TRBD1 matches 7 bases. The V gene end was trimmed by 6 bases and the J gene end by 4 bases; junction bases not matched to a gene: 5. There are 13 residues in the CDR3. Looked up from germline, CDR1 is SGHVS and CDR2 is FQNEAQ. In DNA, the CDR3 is TGTGCCAGCAGGTCGGGACAGTCCTATGGCTACACCTTC. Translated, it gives CASRSGQSYGYTF. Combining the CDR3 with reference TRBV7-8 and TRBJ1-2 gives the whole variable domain GAGVSQSPRYKVAKRGQDVALRCDPISGHVSLFWYQQALGQGPEFLTYFQNEAQLDKSGLPSDRFFAERPEGSVSTLKIQRTQQEDSAVYLCASRSGQSYGYTFGSGTRLTVV.